This paragraph covers one T cell receptor beta chain sequence. Its cognate antigen is unknown. The source of the sample is a study of T cell responses to AZD1222 COVID-19 vaccine. Study at large: Pooled together were second doses at about 4 or about 12 weeks.

Using immunoSEQ multiplex PCR, the repertoire was profiled, and TCRdb retains in-frame clones only, with some absent. Altogether about 160,000 clones are present, 90% being singletons, with the ten largest covering about 1.4%. Study outcomes and limitations: Vaccine-associated CD4 TCRs ranged over spike, dominating at 160-218 and 743-854.

Germline V gives CDR1 SGDLS, CDR2 YYNGEE. V was trimmed by 4 bases and J by 1 base, leaving 11 bases between them. The length of the CDR3 is 14 residues. The chain couples TRBV9 to TRBJ1-2; D remains unclear. Material: peripheral blood, obtained on day 0 of AZD1222 vaccination. The receptor's source is an adult in good health. CDR3 in DNA: TGTGCCAGCAGCCCAAGGTTTCTTAACTATGGCTACACCTTC. Protein: CASSPRFLNYGYTF.